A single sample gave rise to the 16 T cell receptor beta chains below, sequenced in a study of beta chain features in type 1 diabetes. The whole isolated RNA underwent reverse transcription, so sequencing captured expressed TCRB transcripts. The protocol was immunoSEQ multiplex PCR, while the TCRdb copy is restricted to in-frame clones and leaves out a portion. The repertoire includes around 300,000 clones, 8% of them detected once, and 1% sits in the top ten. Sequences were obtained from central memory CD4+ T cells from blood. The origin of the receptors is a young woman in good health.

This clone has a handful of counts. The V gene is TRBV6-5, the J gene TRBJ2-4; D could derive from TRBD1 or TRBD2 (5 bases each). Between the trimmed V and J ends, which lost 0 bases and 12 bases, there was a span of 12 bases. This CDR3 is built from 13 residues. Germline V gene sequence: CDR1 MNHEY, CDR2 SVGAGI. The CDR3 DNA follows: TGTGCCAGCAGTTACTCGGCAGGGACGTATCAGTACTTC. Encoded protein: CASSYSAGTYQYF.

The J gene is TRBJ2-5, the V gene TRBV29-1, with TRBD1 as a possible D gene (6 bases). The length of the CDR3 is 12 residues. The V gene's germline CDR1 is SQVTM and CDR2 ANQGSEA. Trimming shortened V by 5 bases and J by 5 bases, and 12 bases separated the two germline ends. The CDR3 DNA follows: TGCAGCGTTTCTTCAGGGGTCGAGACCCAGTACTTC. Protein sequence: CSVSSGVETQYF.

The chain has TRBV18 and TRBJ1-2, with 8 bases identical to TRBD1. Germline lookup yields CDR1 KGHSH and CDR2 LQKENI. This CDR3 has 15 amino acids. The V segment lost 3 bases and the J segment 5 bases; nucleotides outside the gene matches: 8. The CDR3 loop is CASSPRDRGFYGYTF. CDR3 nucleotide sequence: TGTGCCAGCTCACCTCGTGACAGGGGTTTTTATGGCTACACCTTC.

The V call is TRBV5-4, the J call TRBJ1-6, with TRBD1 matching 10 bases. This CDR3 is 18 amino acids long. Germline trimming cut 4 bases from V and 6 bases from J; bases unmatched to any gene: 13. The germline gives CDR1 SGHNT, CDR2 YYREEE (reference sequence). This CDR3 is CASSPGARGTGVNSPLHF. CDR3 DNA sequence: TGTGCCAGCAGCCCAGGGGCCAGAGGGACAGGGGTTAATTCACCCCTCCACTTT. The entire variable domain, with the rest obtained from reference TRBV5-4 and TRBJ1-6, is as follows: ETGVTQSPTHLIKTRGQQVTLRCSSQSGHNTVSWYQQALGQGPQFIFQYYREEENGRGNFPPRFSGLQFPNYSSELNVNALELDDSALYLCASSPGARGTGVNSPLHFGNGTRLTVT.

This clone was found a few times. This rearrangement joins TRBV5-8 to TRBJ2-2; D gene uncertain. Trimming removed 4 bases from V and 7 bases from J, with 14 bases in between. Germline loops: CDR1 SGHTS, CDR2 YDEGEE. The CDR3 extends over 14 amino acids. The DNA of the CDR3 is TGTGCCAGCAGCGAAAAGAACTCAGTCGGGGAGCTGTTTTTT. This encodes CASSEKNSVGELFF. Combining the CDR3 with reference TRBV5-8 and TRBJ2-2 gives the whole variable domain EAGVTQSPTHLIKTRGQQATLRCSPISGHTSVYWYQQALGLGLQFLLWYDEGEERNRGNFPPRFSGRQFPNYSSELNVNALELEDSALYLCASSEKNSVGELFFGEGSRLTVL.

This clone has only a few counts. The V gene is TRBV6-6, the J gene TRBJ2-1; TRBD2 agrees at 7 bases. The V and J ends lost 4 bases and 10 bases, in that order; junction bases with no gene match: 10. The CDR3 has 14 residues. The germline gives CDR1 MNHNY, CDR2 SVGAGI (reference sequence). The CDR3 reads CASSSGTTVMEQFF. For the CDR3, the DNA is TGTGCCAGCAGTTCCGGGACTACTGTTATGGAGCAGTTCTTC.

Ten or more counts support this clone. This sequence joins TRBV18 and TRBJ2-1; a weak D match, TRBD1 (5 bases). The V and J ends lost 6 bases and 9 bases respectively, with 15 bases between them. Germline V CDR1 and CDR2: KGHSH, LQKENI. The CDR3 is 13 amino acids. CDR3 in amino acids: CASSDTLGIEQFF. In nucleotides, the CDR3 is TGTGCCAGCTCGGACACACTGGGGATTGAGCAGTTCTTC.

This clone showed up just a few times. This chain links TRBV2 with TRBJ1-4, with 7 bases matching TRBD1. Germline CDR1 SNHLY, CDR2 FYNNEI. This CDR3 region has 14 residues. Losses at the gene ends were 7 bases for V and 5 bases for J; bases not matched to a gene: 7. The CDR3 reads CASTPYRGNEKLFF. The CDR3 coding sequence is TGTGCCAGCACCCCTTACAGGGGCAATGAAAAACTGTTTTTT.

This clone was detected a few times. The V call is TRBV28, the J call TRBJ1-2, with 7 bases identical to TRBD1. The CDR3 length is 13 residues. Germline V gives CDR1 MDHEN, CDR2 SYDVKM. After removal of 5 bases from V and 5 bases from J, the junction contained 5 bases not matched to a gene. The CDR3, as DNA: TGTGCCAGCAGTCCGGACAGGATTTATGGCTACACCTTC. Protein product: CASSPDRIYGYTF.

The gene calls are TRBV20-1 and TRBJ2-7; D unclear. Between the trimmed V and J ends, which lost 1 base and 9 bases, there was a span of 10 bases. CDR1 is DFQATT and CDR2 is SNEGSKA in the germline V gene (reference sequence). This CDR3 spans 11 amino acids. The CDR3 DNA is TGCAGTGCTAGAGGCAGGAATGGGCAGTACGTC. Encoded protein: CSARGRNGQYV.

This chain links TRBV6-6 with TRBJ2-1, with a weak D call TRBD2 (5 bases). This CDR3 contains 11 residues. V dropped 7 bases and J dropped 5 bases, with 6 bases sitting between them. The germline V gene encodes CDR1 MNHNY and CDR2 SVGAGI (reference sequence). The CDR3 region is CASTGNNEQFF. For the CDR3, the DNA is TGTGCCAGCACCGGGAACAATGAGCAGTTCTTC.

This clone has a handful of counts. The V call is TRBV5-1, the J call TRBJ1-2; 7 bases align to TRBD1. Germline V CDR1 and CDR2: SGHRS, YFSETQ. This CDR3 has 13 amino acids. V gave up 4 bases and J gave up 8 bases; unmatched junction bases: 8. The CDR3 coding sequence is TGCGCCAGCAGCATGGACAGGCGACTAGGCTACACCTTC. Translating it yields CASSMDRRLGYTF.

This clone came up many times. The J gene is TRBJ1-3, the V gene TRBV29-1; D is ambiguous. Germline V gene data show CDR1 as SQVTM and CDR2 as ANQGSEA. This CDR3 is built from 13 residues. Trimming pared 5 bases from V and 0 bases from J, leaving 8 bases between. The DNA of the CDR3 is TGCAGCGTTCAGGCGAGCTCTGGAAACACCATATATTTT. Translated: CSVQASSGNTIYF.

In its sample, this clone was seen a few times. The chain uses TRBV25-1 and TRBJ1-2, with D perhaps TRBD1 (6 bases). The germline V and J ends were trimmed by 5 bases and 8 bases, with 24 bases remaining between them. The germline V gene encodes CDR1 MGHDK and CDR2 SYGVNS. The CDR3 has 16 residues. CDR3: CASSPRTFSSGGGYTF. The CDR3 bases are TGTGCCAGCAGTCCCCGGACATTCTCCTCCGGGGGCGGCTACACCTTC.

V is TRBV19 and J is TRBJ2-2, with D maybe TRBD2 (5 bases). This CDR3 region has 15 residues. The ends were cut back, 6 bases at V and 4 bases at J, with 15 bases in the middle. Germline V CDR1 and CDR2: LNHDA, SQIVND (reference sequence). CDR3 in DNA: TGTGCCAGTAGGTCCGGGAATCCGGGCACCGGGGAGCTGTTTTTT. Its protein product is CASRSGNPGTGELFF.

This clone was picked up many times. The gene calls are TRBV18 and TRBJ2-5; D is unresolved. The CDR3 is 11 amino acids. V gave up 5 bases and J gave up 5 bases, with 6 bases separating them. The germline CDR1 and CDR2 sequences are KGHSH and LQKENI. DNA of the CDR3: TGTGCCAGCTCATTCCATGAGACCCAGTACTTC. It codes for CASSFHETQYF.